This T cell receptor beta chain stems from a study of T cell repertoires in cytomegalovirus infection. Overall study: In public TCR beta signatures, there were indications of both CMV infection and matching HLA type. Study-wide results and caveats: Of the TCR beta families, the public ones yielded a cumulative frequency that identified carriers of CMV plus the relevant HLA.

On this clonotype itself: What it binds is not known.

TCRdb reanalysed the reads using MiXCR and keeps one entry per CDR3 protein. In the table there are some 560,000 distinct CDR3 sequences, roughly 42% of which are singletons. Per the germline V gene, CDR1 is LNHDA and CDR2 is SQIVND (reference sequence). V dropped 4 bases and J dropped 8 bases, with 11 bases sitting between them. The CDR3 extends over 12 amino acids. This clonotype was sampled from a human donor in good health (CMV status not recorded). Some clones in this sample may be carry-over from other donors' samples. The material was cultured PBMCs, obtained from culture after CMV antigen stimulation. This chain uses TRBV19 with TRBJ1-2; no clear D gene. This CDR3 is CASSKDQWGYTF. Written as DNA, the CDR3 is TGTGCCAGTAGTAAGGACCAGTGGGGCTACACCTTC.